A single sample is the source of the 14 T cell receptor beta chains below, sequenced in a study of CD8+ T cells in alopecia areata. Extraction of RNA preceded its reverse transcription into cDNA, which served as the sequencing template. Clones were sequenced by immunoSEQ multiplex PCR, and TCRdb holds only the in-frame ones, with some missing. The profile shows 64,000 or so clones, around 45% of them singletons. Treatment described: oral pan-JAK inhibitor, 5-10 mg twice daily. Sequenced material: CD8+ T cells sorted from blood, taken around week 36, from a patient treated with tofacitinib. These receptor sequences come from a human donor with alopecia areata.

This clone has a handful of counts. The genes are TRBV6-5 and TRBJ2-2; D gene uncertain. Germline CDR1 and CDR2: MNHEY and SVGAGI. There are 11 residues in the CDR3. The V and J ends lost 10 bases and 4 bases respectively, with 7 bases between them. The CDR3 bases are TGTGCCACCTACGGCACCGGGGAGCTGTTTTTT. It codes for CATYGTGELFF.

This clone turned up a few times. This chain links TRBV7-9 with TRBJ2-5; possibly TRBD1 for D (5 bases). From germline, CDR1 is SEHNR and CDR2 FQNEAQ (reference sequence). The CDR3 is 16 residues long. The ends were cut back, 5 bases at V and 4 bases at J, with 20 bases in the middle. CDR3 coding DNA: TGTGCCAGCAGCCCTCCCGCTCCCTTGGGGCGAGAGACCCAGTACTTC. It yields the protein CASSPPAPLGRETQYF.

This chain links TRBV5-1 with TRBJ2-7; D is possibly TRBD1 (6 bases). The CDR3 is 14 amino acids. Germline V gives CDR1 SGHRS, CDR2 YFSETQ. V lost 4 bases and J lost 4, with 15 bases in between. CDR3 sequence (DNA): TGCGCCAGCAGCCAGGCCGGGACATTTTACGAGCAGTACTTC. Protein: CASSQAGTFYEQYF.

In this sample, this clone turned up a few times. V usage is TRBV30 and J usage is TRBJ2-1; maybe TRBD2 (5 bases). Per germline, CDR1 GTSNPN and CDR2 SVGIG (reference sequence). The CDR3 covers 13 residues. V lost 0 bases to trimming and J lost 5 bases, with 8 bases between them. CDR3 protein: CAWSVVAHNEQFF. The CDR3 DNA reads TGTGCCTGGAGTGTTGTAGCGCACAATGAGCAGTTCTTC.

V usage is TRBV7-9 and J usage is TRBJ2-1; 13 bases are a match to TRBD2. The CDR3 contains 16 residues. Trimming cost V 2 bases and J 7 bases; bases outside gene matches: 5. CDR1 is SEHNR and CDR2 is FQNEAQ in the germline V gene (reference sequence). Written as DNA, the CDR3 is TGTGCCAGCAGCTTAACGACTAGCGGGAGGAGTAATGAGCAGTTCTTC. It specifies CASSLTTSGRSNEQFF.

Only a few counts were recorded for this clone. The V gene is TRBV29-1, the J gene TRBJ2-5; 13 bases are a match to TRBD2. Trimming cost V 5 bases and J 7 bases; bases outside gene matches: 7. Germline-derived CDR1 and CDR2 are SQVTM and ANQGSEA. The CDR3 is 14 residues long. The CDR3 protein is CSVFTSGRVGTQYF. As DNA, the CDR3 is TGCAGCGTTTTTACTAGCGGGAGGGTTGGGACCCAGTACTTC.

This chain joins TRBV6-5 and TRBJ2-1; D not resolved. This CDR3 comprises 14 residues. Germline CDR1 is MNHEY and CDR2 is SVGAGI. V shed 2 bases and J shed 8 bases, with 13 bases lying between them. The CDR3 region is CASSYGPPRDEQFF. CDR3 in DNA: TGTGCCAGCAGTTACGGACCACCTAGGGATGAGCAGTTCTTC.

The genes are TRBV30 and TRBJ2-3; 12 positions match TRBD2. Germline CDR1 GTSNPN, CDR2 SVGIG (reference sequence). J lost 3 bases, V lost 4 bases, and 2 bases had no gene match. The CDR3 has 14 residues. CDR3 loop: CAWTLAGGTDTQYF. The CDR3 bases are TGTGCCTGGACTCTAGCGGGAGGGACAGATACGCAGTATTTT. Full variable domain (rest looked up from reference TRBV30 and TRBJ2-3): SQTIHQWPATLVQPVGSPLSLECTVEGTSNPNLYWYRQAAGRGLQLLFYSVGIGQISSEVPQNLSASRPQDRQFILSSKKLLLSDSGFYLCAWTLAGGTDTQYFGPGTRLTVL.

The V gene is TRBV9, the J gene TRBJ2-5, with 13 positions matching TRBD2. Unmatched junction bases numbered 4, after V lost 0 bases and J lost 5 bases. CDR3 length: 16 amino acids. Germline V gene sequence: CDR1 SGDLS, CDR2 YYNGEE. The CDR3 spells CASSVGTSGSFETQYF. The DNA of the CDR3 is TGTGCCAGCAGCGTAGGGACTAGCGGGAGTTTTGAGACCCAGTACTTC.

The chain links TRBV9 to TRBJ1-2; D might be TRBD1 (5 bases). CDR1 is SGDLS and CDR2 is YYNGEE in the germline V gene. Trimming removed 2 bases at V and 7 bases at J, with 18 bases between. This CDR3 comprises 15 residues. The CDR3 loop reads CASSVGEDRSSGYTF. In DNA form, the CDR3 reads TGTGCCAGCAGCGTTGGGGAAGACAGAAGCTCTGGCTACACCTTC.

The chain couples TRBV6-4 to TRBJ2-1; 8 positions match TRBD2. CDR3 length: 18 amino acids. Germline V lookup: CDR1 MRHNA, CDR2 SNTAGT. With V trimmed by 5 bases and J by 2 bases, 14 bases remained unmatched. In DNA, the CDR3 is TGTGCCAGCAGTTACGGGACTCATGAGCGGGGGCCCTACAATGAGCAGTTCTTC. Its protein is CASSYGTHERGPYNEQFF.

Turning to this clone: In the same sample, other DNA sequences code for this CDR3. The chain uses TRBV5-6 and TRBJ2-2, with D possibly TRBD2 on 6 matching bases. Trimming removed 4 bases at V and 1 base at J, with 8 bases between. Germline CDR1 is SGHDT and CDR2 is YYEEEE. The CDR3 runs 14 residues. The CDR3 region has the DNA TGTGCCAGCAGCCCGGGACTGAACACCGGGGAGCTGTTTTTT. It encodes CASSPGLNTGELFF.

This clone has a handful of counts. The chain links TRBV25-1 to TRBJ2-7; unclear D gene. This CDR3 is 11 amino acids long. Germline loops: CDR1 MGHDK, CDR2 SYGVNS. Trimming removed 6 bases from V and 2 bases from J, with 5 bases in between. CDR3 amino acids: CASSTTYEQYF. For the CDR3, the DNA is TGTGCCAGCAGCACGACCTACGAGCAGTACTTC.

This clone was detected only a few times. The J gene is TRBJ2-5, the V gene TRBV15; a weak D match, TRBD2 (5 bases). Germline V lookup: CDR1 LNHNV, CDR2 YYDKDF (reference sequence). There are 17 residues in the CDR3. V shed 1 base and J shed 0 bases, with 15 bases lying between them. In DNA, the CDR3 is TGTGCCACCAGCAGAGTACCGAGGACTTCGTACCAAGAGACCCAGTACTTC. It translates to CATSRVPRTSYQETQYF.